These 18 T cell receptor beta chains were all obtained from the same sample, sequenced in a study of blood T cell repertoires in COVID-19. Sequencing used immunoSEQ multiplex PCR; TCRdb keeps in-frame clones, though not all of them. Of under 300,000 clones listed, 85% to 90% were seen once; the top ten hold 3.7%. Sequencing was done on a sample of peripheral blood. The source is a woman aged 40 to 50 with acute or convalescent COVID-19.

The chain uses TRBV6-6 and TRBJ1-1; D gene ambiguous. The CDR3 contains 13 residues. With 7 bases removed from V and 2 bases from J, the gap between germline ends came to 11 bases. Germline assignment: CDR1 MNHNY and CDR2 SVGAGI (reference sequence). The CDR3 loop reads CASTLAGNTEAFF. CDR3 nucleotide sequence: TGTGCCAGCACCCTAGCGGGAAACACTGAAGCTTTCTTT.

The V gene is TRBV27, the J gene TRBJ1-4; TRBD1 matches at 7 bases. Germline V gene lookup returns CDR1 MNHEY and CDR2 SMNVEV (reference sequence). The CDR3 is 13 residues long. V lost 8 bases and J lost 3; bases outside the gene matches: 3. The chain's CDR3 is CASRDRANEKLFF. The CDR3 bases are TGTGCCAGCCGGGACAGAGCTAATGAAAAACTGTTTTTT.

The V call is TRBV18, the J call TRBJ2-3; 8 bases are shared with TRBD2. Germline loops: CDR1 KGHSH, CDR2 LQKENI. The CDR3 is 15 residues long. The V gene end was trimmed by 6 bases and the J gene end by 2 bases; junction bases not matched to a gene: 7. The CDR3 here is CASSVAGLSTDTQYF. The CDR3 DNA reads TGTGCCAGCTCGGTAGCGGGGCTTTCCACAGATACGCAGTATTTT.

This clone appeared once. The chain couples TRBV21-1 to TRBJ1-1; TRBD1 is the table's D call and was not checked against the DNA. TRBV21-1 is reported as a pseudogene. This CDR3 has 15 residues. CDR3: CASSSLQGGNTEAFF. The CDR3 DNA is TGTGCCAGCAGCAGCCTACAGGGCGGTAACACTGAAGCTTTCTTT.

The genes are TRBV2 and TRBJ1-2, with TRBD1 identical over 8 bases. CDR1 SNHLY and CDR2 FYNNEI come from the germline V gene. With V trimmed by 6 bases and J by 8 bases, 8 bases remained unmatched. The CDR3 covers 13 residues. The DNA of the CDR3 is TGTGCCAGCAGACAGGGGGGTGGAATAGGCTACACCTTC. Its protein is CASRQGGGIGYTF.

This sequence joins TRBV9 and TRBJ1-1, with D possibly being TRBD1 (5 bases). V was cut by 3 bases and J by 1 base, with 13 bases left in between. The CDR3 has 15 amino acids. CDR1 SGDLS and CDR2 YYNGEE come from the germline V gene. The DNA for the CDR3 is TGTGCCAGCAGCGAGATCGGACAACCGAACACTGAAGCTTTCTTT. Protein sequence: CASSEIGQPNTEAFF.

Written as DNA, the CDR3 is TGCGCCAGCAGCCAAGTTGGGAGCGGCAATCAGCCCCAGCATTTT. This gives the protein CASSQVGSGNQPQHF. V gene TRBV4-1 combines with J gene TRBJ1-5; no definite D call. Trimming shortened V by 1 base and J by 2 bases, and 9 bases separated the two germline ends. There are 15 residues in the CDR3. CDR1 MGHRA and CDR2 YSYEKL come from the germline V gene.

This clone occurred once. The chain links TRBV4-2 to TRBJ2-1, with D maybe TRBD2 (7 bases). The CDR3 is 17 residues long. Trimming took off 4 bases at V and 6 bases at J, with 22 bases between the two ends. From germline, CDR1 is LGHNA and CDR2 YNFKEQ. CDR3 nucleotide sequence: TGTGCCAGCAGCCGCCCTGCTGGGGGGGGGCTCTCCAATGAGCAGTTCTTC. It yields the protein CASSRPAGGGLSNEQFF.

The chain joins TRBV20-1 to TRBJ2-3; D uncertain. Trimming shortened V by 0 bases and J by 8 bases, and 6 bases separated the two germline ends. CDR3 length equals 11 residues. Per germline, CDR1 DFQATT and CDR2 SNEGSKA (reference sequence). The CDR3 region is CSARDTGTQYF. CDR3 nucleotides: TGCAGTGCTAGAGATACGGGTACGCAGTATTTT.

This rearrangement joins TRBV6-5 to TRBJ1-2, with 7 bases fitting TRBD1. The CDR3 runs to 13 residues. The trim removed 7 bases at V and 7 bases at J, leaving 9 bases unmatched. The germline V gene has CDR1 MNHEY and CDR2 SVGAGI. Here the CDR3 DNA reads TGTGCCAGCACCACAGACAGGGTGGGTGGCTACACCTTC. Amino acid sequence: CASTTDRVGGYTF.

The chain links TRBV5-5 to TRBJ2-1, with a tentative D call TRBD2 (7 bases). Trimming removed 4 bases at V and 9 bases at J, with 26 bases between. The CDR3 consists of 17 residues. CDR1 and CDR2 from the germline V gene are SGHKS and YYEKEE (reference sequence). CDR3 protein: CASSPRRGGGVRGEQFF. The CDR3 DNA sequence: TGTGCCAGCAGCCCCAGGAGGGGCGGGGGCGTCCGCGGTGAGCAGTTCTTC.

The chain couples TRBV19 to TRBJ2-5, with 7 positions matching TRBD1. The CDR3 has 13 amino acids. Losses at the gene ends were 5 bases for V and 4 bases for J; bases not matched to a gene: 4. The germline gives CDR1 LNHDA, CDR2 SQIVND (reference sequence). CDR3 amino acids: CASSVNRGETQYF. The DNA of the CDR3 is TGTGCCAGTAGTGTCAACAGGGGAGAGACCCAGTACTTC.

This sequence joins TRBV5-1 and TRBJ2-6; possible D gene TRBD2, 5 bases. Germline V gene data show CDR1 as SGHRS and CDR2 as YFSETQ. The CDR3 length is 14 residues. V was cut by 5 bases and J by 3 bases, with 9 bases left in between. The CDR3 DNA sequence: TGCGCCAGCAGGGACGGAGGTGGGGCCAACGTCCTGACTTTC. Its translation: CASRDGGGANVLTF.

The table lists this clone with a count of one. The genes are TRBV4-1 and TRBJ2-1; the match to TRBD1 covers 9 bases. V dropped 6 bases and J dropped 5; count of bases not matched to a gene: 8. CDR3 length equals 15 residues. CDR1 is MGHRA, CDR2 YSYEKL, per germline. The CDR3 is CASRRPQGADNEQFF. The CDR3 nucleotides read TGCGCCAGCAGGCGACCACAGGGGGCGGACAATGAGCAGTTCTTC.

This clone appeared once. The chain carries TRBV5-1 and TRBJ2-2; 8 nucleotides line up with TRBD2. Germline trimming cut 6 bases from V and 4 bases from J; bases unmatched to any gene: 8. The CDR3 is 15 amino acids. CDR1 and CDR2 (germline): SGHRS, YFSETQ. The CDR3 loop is CASTLLAGRTGELFF. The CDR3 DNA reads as TGCGCCAGCACCTTATTAGCGGGGCGCACCGGGGAGCTGTTTTTT.

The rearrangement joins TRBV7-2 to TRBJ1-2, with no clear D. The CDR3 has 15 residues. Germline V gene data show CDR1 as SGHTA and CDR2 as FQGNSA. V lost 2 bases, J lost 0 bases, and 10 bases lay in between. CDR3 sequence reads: CASSLIPGTNYGYTF. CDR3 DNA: TGTGCCAGCAGCTTAATACCAGGAACTAACTATGGCTACACCTTC.

The CDR3 sequence: CASSHGSGEQYV. The CDR3 nucleotides are TGTGCCAGCAGCCATGGGTCAGGCGAGCAGTACGTC. The chain is built from TRBV3-1 (or the pseudogene TRBV3-2) and TRBJ2-7; D is ambiguous. This CDR3 is 12 amino acids long. V was trimmed by 3 bases and J by 6 bases, leaving 9 bases between them. From germline, CDR1 is LGHDT and CDR2 YNNKEL (reference sequence).

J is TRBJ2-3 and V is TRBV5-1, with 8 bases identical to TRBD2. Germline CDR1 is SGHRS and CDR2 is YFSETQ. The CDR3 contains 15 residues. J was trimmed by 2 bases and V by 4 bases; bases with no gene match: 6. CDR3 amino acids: CASSLAGGATDTQYF. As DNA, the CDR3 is TGCGCCAGCAGCCTCGCGGGGGGAGCCACAGATACGCAGTATTTT.